What follows are 8 T cell receptor beta chains derived from one specimen sequenced in a study of breast tumors, draining lymph nodes, adjacent tissues. Axillary draining lymph nodes of breast cancer patients supplied the node samples. MiXCR, run by TCRdb on the multiplex PCR reads, gives a single entry per CDR3 protein. The sample shows about 89,000 distinct CDR3 sequences, roughly 29% of them seen only once. The sample taken for sequencing was axillary lymph node tissue. The receptors derive from a female donor with breast cancer. Some clones in this sample may be carry-over from other donors' samples.

Note on this clonotype: Given a much more abundant clone one base away, this may be a read error. This likely comes from a read error, as the CDR3 has no conserved phenylalanine or tryptophan at its end. This rearrangement joins TRBV19 to TRBJ2-6; 9 bases align to TRBD1. The CDR3 loop spans 18 amino acids. J lost 2 bases, V lost 0 bases, and 5 bases had no gene match. In germline, CDR1 is LNHDA, CDR2 SQIVND (reference sequence). CDR3 sequence (DNA): TGTGCCAGTAGTATAGATGGGACAGGGCCCCCTGGGGCCAACGTCCTGACTTCC. This gives the protein CASSIDGTGPPGANVLTS.

This clonotype was detected ten times or more. The chain carries TRBV7-2 and TRBJ2-7, with unresolved D. CDR1 and CDR2 from the germline V gene are SGHTA and FQGNSA. V was cut by 4 bases and J by 7 bases, with 8 bases left in between. This CDR3 contains 11 residues. This chain's CDR3 is CASSSEWEQYF. Written as DNA, the CDR3 is TGTGCCAGCAGCTCTGAGTGGGAGCAGTACTTC.

Remarks on this clonotype: A much larger clone differs by one base, so this may be a read error. The chain has TRBV13 and TRBJ2-5, with 10 bases identical to TRBD2. Trimming removed 5 bases from V and 5 bases from J; junction bases left unmatched: 11. This CDR3 is 16 amino acids long. Germline V CDR1 and CDR2: PRHDT, FYEKMQ (reference sequence). The CDR3 region is CASSLPSGRVGETQYF. The CDR3 nucleotides are TGTGCCAGCAGCCTGCCTAGCGGGAGAGTTGGGGAGACCCAGTACTTC.

J is TRBJ1-1 and V is TRBV11-3; D remains ambiguous. Trimming pared 5 bases from V and 4 bases from J, leaving 8 bases between. The V gene's germline CDR1 is SGHNT and CDR2 YENEEA. This CDR3 contains 12 residues. CDR3 loop: CASSTRSTEAFF. CDR3 DNA sequence: TGTGCCAGCAGCACGCGGAGCACTGAAGCTTTCTTT.

Many counts were recorded for this clonotype. The chain links TRBV30 to TRBJ1-6; weak D call: TRBD1 (5 bases). CDR3 size: 12 residues. Between the trimmed V and J ends, which lost 5 bases and 7 bases, there was a span of 9 bases. The germline V gene encodes CDR1 GTSNPN and CDR2 SVGIG (reference sequence). The CDR3, as DNA: TGTGCCTGGGCCGGGGGGAATTCACCCCTCCACTTT. It translates to CAWAGGNSPLHF. Filled out from reference TRBV30 and TRBJ1-6, the complete variable domain reads SQTIHQWPATLVQPVGSPLSLECTVEGTSNPNLYWYRQAAGRGLQLLFYSVGIGQISSEVPQNLSASRPQDRQFILSSKKLLLSDSGFYLCAWAGGNSPLHFGNGTRLTVT.

This clonotype has a count of ten or more. This chain connects TRBV19 to TRBJ2-6; no clear D. This CDR3 region has 13 residues. Germline CDR1 reads LNHDA; CDR2 reads SQIVND (reference sequence). Trimming cost V 8 bases and J 0 bases, with 5 bases left between them. The CDR3 sequence is CASQSSGANVLTF. The CDR3 DNA follows: TGTGCCAGTCAGAGCTCTGGGGCCAACGTCCTGACTTTC.

This clonotype was detected ten times or more. The V gene is TRBV24-1, the J gene TRBJ2-1, with no clear D. The CDR3 consists of 11 residues. V was shortened by 8 bases and J by 8 bases, with 9 bases between the two germline ends. CDR1 KGHDR and CDR2 SFDVKD come from the germline V gene. Here the CDR3 DNA reads TGTGCCACCATCGGACGGCATGAGCAGTTCTTC. Translating it yields CATIGRHEQFF.

This clonotype occurred many times. The chain joins TRBV27 to TRBJ1-2, with D uncertain. CDR1 and CDR2 from the germline V gene are MNHEY and SMNVEV (reference sequence). The CDR3 consists of 14 residues. The V gene lost 7 bases and the J gene lost 6 bases, with 18 bases spanning the gap. This CDR3 reads CASKPDRRTDGYTF. CDR3 coding DNA: TGTGCCAGCAAACCCGACCGCAGGACCGATGGCTACACCTTC.